Shown below are 11 T cell receptor beta chains from a single sample sequenced in a study of OX40 agonist ivuxolimab in advanced cancers. Some clones are missing from TCRdb's copy, which holds only in-frame ones; the method was immunoSEQ multiplex PCR. The sample gives tens of thousands of clones, roughly 89% of which show up once; around 24% is in the top ten. The specimen was CD4+ or CD8+ T cells sorted from blood, collected in a trial of the OX40 agonist ivuxolimab. All receptors come from an adult with an advanced solid tumor such as melanoma, head and neck, liver or kidney cancer.

This clone was detected only a few times. V is TRBV28 and J is TRBJ1-2; D remains ambiguous. Per the germline V gene, CDR1 is MDHEN and CDR2 is SYDVKM. Trimming took 10 bases from V and 8 from J, leaving 5 bases between them. This CDR3 is 8 amino acids long. CDR3 DNA: TGTGCCAAGGGAGGCTACACCTTC. Its translation is CAKGGYTF.

The chain carries TRBV11-2 and TRBJ2-1; perhaps TRBD2 as D (5 bases). Germline V gene sequence: CDR1 SGHAT, CDR2 FQNNGV. The CDR3 totals 16 residues. Trimming pared 8 bases from V and 6 bases from J, leaving 23 bases between. The CDR3 DNA is TGTGCCAGCCGACCTTTACGTTTCGGGGTGATCAATGAGCAGTTCTTC. Its translation is CASRPLRFGVINEQFF.

The rearrangement links TRBV11-1 to TRBJ2-1; 14 bases line up with TRBD2. The CDR3 is made up of 15 amino acids. Trimming took 5 bases from V and 7 from J; bases not matched to a gene: 4. Germline V gene lookup returns CDR1 SGHAT and CDR2 FQDESV (reference sequence). The CDR3 reads CASSPGLAGGNEQFF. The CDR3 DNA follows: TGTGCCAGCAGCCCAGGACTAGCGGGGGGAAATGAGCAGTTCTTC.

This sequence joins TRBV7-8 and TRBJ2-1, with 10 positions matching TRBD2. J lost 5 bases, V lost 5 bases, and 12 bases had no gene match. Germline-derived CDR1 and CDR2 are SGHVS and FQNEAQ. The CDR3 extends over 17 amino acids. The DNA of the CDR3 is TGTGCCAGCAGCCCCTCCCTCGGGACTAGCGCCAACAATGAGCAGTTCTTC. Its protein is CASSPSLGTSANNEQFF. The full variable domain, completed using reference TRBV7-8 and TRBJ2-1, is GAGVSQSPRYKVAKRGQDVALRCDPISGHVSLFWYQQALGQGPEFLTYFQNEAQLDKSGLPSDRFFAERPEGSVSTLKIQRTQQEDSAVYLCASSPSLGTSANNEQFFGPGTRLTVL.

The chain employs TRBV5-4 and TRBJ2-7, with D possibly being TRBD1 (5 bases). The CDR3 spans 12 residues. CDR1 SGHNT and CDR2 YYREEE come from the germline V gene (reference sequence). The V end lost 4 bases, the J end lost 3 bases, and 8 bases lay between the germline ends. CDR3 region: CASSRQGYEQYF. For the CDR3, the DNA is TGTGCCAGCAGCCGCCAGGGCTACGAGCAGTACTTC. The full variable domain, rest sourced from reference TRBV5-4 and TRBJ2-7, is ETGVTQSPTHLIKTRGQQVTLRCSSQSGHNTVSWYQQALGQGPQFIFQYYREEENGRGNFPPRFSGLQFPNYSSELNVNALELDDSALYLCASSRQGYEQYFGPGTRLTVT.

In its sample, this clone was seen a few times. The rearrangement joins TRBV12-5 to TRBJ2-2; 11 bases match TRBD1. V lost 0 bases, J lost 2 bases, and 11 bases stayed unmatched. The CDR3 is 20 residues long. Germline V gene sequence: CDR1 LGHNT, CDR2 FRNRAP. Here the CDR3 reads CASGLVTGQGAISNTGELFF. The CDR3 bases are TGTGCTAGTGGTTTGGTTACTGGACAGGGGGCTATAAGCAACACCGGGGAGCTGTTTTTT.

The chain carries TRBV29-1 and TRBJ2-7; TRBD1 matches 8 bases. Germline values: CDR1 SQVTM, CDR2 ANQGSEA. The V gene end was trimmed by 7 bases and the J gene end by 4 bases; junction bases not matched to a gene: 9. CDR3 length equals 13 residues. CDR3 nucleotides: TGCAGCGCCATTCCCGGGGACAGGTACGAGCAGTACTTC. It encodes CSAIPGDRYEQYF.

This clone was seen just once. The chain recombines TRBV7-8 with TRBJ1-2, with 9 bases lining up with TRBD1. This CDR3 comprises 15 residues. Germline trimming cut 1 base from V and 7 bases from J; bases unmatched to any gene: 7. CDR1 is SGHVS and CDR2 is FQNEAQ in the germline V gene. CDR3 amino acids: CASSLERGQGLGYTF. The CDR3 DNA reads as TGTGCCAGCAGCTTAGAGAGGGGACAGGGTCTTGGCTACACCTTC. Complete variable domain (other parts from reference TRBV7-8 and TRBJ1-2): GAGVSQSPRYKVAKRGQDVALRCDPISGHVSLFWYQQALGQGPEFLTYFQNEAQLDKSGLPSDRFFAERPEGSVSTLKIQRTQQEDSAVYLCASSLERGQGLGYTFGSGTRLTVV.

The V gene is TRBV4-2, the J gene TRBJ2-7; the match to TRBD2 covers 7 bases. V dropped 0 bases and J dropped 1; count of bases not matched to a gene: 6. Looked up from germline, CDR1 is LGHNA and CDR2 is YNFKEQ. The CDR3 is made up of 16 amino acids. The CDR3 bases are TGTGCCAGCAGCCAAGATCTTGGGGGGGGGTCCTACGAGCAGTACTTC. Translating it yields CASSQDLGGGSYEQYF.

The chain is built from TRBV27 and TRBJ2-1, with D possibly TRBD1 on 6 matching bases. The CDR3 is 15 amino acids. V dropped 5 bases and J dropped 13 bases, with 24 bases sitting between them. CDR1 and CDR2 (germline): MNHEY, SMNVEV (reference sequence). The CDR3 DNA reads TGTGCCAGCAGTATGTCAGGGGCCTTTGATTACGGTCAGTTCTTC. This codes for CASSMSGAFDYGQFF.

The rearrangement joins TRBV7-8 to TRBJ2-2; D gene ambiguous. V was pared by 2 bases and J by 3 bases, with 7 bases between. Germline V gene lookup returns CDR1 SGHVS and CDR2 FQNEAQ. There are 14 residues in the CDR3. The CDR3 DNA follows: TGTGCCAGCAGCTTATGGCTTCACACCGGGGAGCTGTTTTTT. Amino acids: CASSLWLHTGELFF. Full variable domain (outside the CDR3, taken from reference TRBV7-8 and TRBJ2-2): GAGVSQSPRYKVAKRGQDVALRCDPISGHVSLFWYQQALGQGPEFLTYFQNEAQLDKSGLPSDRFFAERPEGSVSTLKIQRTQQEDSAVYLCASSLWLHTGELFFGEGSRLTVL.